These 32 T cell receptor beta chains were all obtained from the same sample, sequenced in a study of type 1 regulatory T cells. TCRdb used MiXCR to reprocess the reads, holding one entry per CDR3 protein. The sample lists approximately 72,000 distinct CDR3 sequences; around 60% were seen once. Their antigen targets remain unknown. Sequenced: cultured T cells, either the whole culture or a sorted T cell fraction (not recorded which). Stated subset: Tr1-enriched cell product generated in vitro against host alloantigens. Receptors were obtained from a human donor in good health.

This clonotype was observed a handful of times. The CDR3 is CASSPWTSGYEQYF. The CDR3 nucleotides read TGTGCCAGCAGTCCATGGACTAGCGGCTACGAGCAGTACTTC. The J gene is TRBJ2-7, the V gene TRBV3-1, with 10 bases that match TRBD2. The ends lost 6 bases at V and 3 bases at J; junction bases unmatched: 5. The CDR3 length is 14 residues. Germline V gene lookup returns CDR1 LGHDT and CDR2 YNNKEL (reference sequence).

The chain carries TRBV15 and TRBJ2-7, with D unresolved. Germline V gene lookup returns CDR1 LNHNV and CDR2 YYDKDF (reference sequence). The CDR3 length is 15 residues. V was cut by 0 bases and J by 2 bases, with 11 bases left in between. CDR3 amino acids: CATSRDPGKTYEQYF. CDR3 DNA sequence: TGTGCCACCAGCAGAGATCCGGGCAAGACCTACGAGCAGTACTTC.

The sample holds a few counts of this clonotype. The chain employs TRBV5-1 and TRBJ2-5, with a tentative D call TRBD2 (7 bases). The germline V and J ends were trimmed by 3 bases and 1 base, with 28 bases remaining between them. Germline CDR1 SGHRS, CDR2 YFSETQ. CDR3 length: 20 amino acids. CDR3 in amino acids: CASSSTATKGGVDLQETQYF. The CDR3, as DNA: TGCGCCAGCAGCTCCACCGCAACCAAAGGGGGGGTGGACCTCCAAGAGACCCAGTACTTC.

This chain joins TRBV24-1 and TRBJ2-7; 10 positions agree with TRBD1. The CDR3 spans 16 residues. Trimming took 3 bases from V and 0 from J; bases not matched to a gene: 4. CDR1 is KGHDR and CDR2 is SFDVKD in the germline V gene. CDR3 DNA: TGTGCCACCAGTGATACTGGGACAGGGGCCTCCTACGAGCAGTACTTC. This codes for CATSDTGTGASYEQYF.

The rearrangement uses TRBV5-1 and TRBJ2-2; 10 nucleotides match TRBD1. Trimming removed 7 bases from V and 7 bases from J; junction bases left unmatched: 4. Germline V lookup: CDR1 SGHRS, CDR2 YFSETQ. The CDR3 has 13 residues. CDR3 nucleotides: TGCGCCAGCCGGGACAGGGGAGACGGGGAGCTGTTTTTT. Encoded protein: CASRDRGDGELFF.

This chain uses TRBV4-2 with TRBJ2-5; unclear D gene. CDR3 length equals 14 residues. CDR1 and CDR2 (germline): LGHNA, YNFKEQ. Trimming stripped 1 base from V and 1 base from J, with 7 bases between. CDR3 DNA: TGTGCCAGCAGCCAAGGGCGGCTCCAAGAGACCCAGTACTTC. Translation: CASSQGRLQETQYF.

This clonotype was observed a single time. The V and J genes are TRBV5-1 and TRBJ2-1, with 7 bases matching TRBD2. V lost 4 bases, J lost 5 bases, and 6 bases stayed unmatched. The CDR3 length is 14 residues. Per the germline V gene, CDR1 is SGHRS and CDR2 is YFSETQ. The CDR3 nucleotides read TGCGCCAGCAGCAAAAGCGGGGATGACAATGAGCAGTTCTTC. It translates to CASSKSGDDNEQFF.

This rearrangement joins TRBV6-6 to TRBJ1-2, with a tentative D call TRBD1 (5 bases). There are 16 residues in the CDR3. Trimming pared 6 bases from V and 5 bases from J, leaving 22 bases between. Germline-derived CDR1 and CDR2 are MNHNY and SVGAGI (reference sequence). CDR3 bases: TGTGCCAGCAGAGTTTGGGGCCCGGACGGAGAATATGGCTACACCTTC. It encodes CASRVWGPDGEYGYTF.

The gene calls are TRBV10-2 and TRBJ2-3; TRBD2 matches at 10 bases. The trim removed 4 bases at V and 6 bases at J, leaving 4 bases unmatched. The V gene's germline CDR1 is WSHSY and CDR2 SAAADI. CDR3 length: 14 residues. This CDR3 is CASSVLAGADTQYF. The CDR3 DNA reads as TGCGCCAGCAGTGTCCTAGCGGGAGCTGATACGCAGTATTTT.

This rearrangement joins TRBV6-5 to TRBJ2-2; 11 bases align to TRBD2. CDR3 length: 16 amino acids. After removal of 7 bases from V and 1 base from J, the junction contained 5 bases not matched to a gene. CDR1 and CDR2 from the germline V gene are MNHEY and SVGAGI. The chain's CDR3 is CASTLAGGMNTGELFF. The CDR3 bases are TGTGCCAGCACCTTAGCGGGAGGGATGAACACCGGGGAGCTGTTTTTT.

This clonotype was seen a single time. The gene calls are TRBV6-2 or TRBV6-3 and TRBJ2-1, with TRBD2 matching 9 bases. Germline loops: CDR1 MNHEY, CDR2 SVGEGT. This CDR3 has 13 residues. With 4 bases clipped from V and 9 bases from J, the junction kept 4 bases outside the gene matches. CDR3 residues: CASSFSGSLEQFF. The CDR3 DNA reads as TGTGCCAGCAGTTTTAGCGGGAGTCTTGAGCAGTTCTTC.

In this sample, this clonotype turned up a few times. The V and J genes are TRBV27 and TRBJ2-1, with D unresolved. This CDR3 region has 17 residues. Trimming removed 5 bases at V and 6 bases at J, with 23 bases between. CDR1 and CDR2 (germline): MNHEY, SMNVEV (reference sequence). The CDR3 coding sequence is TGTGCCAGCAGTCATCGCCCCGTGGCTAGTGCCCCCAATGAGCAGTTCTTC. Amino acids: CASSHRPVASAPNEQFF.

The V and J genes are TRBV10-3 and TRBJ2-3; D is perhaps TRBD2 (6 bases). CDR1 and CDR2 from the germline V gene are ENHRY and SYGVKD. The CDR3 is 14 residues long. V was clipped by 4 bases and J by 1 base, with 9 bases between them. The CDR3 loop reads CAISVSGRTDTQYF. The CDR3 DNA reads TGTGCCATCAGTGTTAGCGGACGCACAGATACGCAGTATTTT.

V gene TRBV3-1 combines with J gene TRBJ2-5; 7 nucleotides align to TRBD1. Germline CDR1 and CDR2: LGHDT and YNNKEL (reference sequence). This CDR3 is built from 16 residues. The V segment lost 1 base and the J segment 5 bases; nucleotides outside the gene matches: 10. CDR3 nucleotides: TGTGCCAGCAGCCAAGGAGGAGCAGGGGGTGGGGAGACCCAGTACTTC. Its translation is CASSQGGAGGGETQYF.

This clonotype was counted only a few times. The J gene is TRBJ1-2, the V gene TRBV20-1; D ambiguous. The CDR3 has 12 residues. Germline V CDR1 and CDR2: DFQATT, SNEGSKA (reference sequence). V lost 5 bases and J lost 8, with 15 bases in between. In DNA, the CDR3 is TGCAGTGCTTATCTGCGACTAGGAGGCTACACCTTC. Translation gives CSAYLRLGGYTF.

This clonotype was recorded a few times. V is TRBV25-1 and J is TRBJ2-1, with D unresolved. This CDR3 spans 13 amino acids. Germline lookup yields CDR1 MGHDK and CDR2 SYGVNS. Trimming removed 1 base at V and 8 bases at J, with 9 bases between. The chain's CDR3 is CASSEWLPHEQFF. For the CDR3, the DNA is TGTGCCAGCAGTGAATGGTTGCCCCATGAGCAGTTCTTC.

This clonotype has a single count. The chain has TRBV14 and TRBJ2-5; D remains ambiguous. The CDR3 loop spans 12 amino acids. Per germline, CDR1 SGHDN and CDR2 FVKESK. V was shortened by 5 bases and J by 2 bases, with 6 bases between the two germline ends. The CDR3 DNA sequence: TGTGCCAGCAGCATAATTCAAGAGACCCAGTACTTC. As protein: CASSIIQETQYF.

The rearrangement links TRBV5-1 to TRBJ1-6, with D maybe TRBD1 (6 bases). The V end was cut by 0 bases, the J end by 8 bases, with 9 bases between. CDR1 SGHRS and CDR2 YFSETQ come from the germline V gene. The CDR3 is made up of 14 amino acids. The chain's CDR3 is CASSLGQDYSPLHF. In nucleotides, the CDR3 is TGCGCCAGCAGCTTGGGACAGGACTATTCACCCCTCCACTTT.

The rearrangement links TRBV7-2 to TRBJ2-5, with 11 nucleotides matching TRBD2. The junction had 11 bases not matched to a gene; V was cut back by 6 bases and J by 2 bases. CDR1 is SGHTA, CDR2 FQGNSA, per germline. This CDR3 has 17 amino acids. The CDR3 loop reads CASRLSPGLAAQETQYF. In DNA form, the CDR3 reads TGTGCCAGCAGACTAAGCCCGGGACTAGCGGCACAAGAGACCCAGTACTTC.

This rearrangement joins TRBV18 to TRBJ1-5; no clear D. The CDR3 has 14 residues. V was clipped by 2 bases and J by 5 bases, with 10 bases between them. Germline CDR1 is KGHSH and CDR2 is LQKENI. CDR3 sequence: CASSPTASDQPQHF. In nucleotides, the CDR3 is TGTGCCAGCTCACCAACGGCAAGCGATCAGCCCCAGCATTTT.

The J gene is TRBJ2-2, the V gene TRBV19; D not resolved. Germline CDR1 reads LNHDA; CDR2 reads SQIVND (reference sequence). The CDR3 totals 11 residues. V was cut by 7 bases and J by 4 bases, with 4 bases left in between. The CDR3 bases are TGTGCCAGTAAGACCACCGGGGAGCTGTTTTTT. Residues: CASKTTGELFF. The full variable domain, completed using reference TRBV19 and TRBJ2-2, is DGGITQSPKYLFRKEGQNVTLSCEQNLNHDAMYWYRQDPGQGLRLIYYSQIVNDFQKGDIAEGYSVSREKKESFPLTVTSAQKNPTAFYLCASKTTGELFFGEGSRLTVL.

The chain has TRBV20-1 and TRBJ2-1; TRBD2 aligns across 7 bases. CDR1 and CDR2 (germline): DFQATT, SNEGSKA (reference sequence). The CDR3 sequence is 13 residues long. The junction had 2 bases not matched to a gene; V was cut back by 3 bases and J by 3 bases. CDR3 sequence (DNA): TGCAGTGCTAGGAGCGGGGTCTACAATGAGCAGTTCTTC. This translates into CSARSGVYNEQFF.

The gene calls are TRBV18 and TRBJ1-5; 7 nucleotides line up with TRBD1. CDR3 length: 15 residues. Trimming took 6 bases from V and 1 from J; bases not matched to a gene: 6. Germline-derived CDR1 and CDR2 are KGHSH and LQKENI. The chain's CDR3 is CASSGDRASNQPQHF. The CDR3 DNA is TGTGCCAGCTCGGGTGACAGGGCGAGCAATCAGCCCCAGCATTTT.

This clonotype has only a few counts. The chain has TRBV7-2 and TRBJ2-3; no reliable D call. V shed 5 bases and J shed 12 bases, with 18 bases lying between them. The CDR3 covers 13 residues. Germline V gene lookup returns CDR1 SGHTA and CDR2 FQGNSA. Here the CDR3 reads CASSPNSNDHQYF. CDR3 sequence (DNA): TGTGCCAGCAGCCCGAATTCTAATGATCACCAGTATTTT.

Many counts were recorded for this clonotype. The gene calls are TRBV12-3 or TRBV12-4 and TRBJ2-2; D call uncertain. Trimming shortened V by 6 bases and J by 6 bases, and 11 bases separated the two germline ends. The CDR3 is 13 residues long. The CDR3 here is CASRPLVPGELFF. DNA of the CDR3: TGTGCCAGCAGACCCCTAGTCCCCGGGGAGCTGTTTTTT.

This clonotype was detected a few times. The chain employs TRBV18 and TRBJ2-1; 8 bases map to TRBD2. Looked up from germline, CDR1 is KGHSH and CDR2 is LQKENI. The CDR3 loop spans 15 amino acids. The V gene end was trimmed by 2 bases and the J gene end by 4 bases; junction bases not matched to a gene: 4. CDR3 amino acids: CASSPGTSGYNEQFF. In nucleotides, the CDR3 is TGTGCCAGCTCACCAGGAACTAGCGGATACAATGAGCAGTTCTTC. Based on the CDR3 plus reference TRBV18 and TRBJ2-1, the full variable domain is NAGVMQNPRHLVRRRGQEARLRCSPMKGHSHVYWYRQLPEEGLKFMVYLQKENIIDESGMPKERFSAEFPKEGPSILRIQQVVRGDSAAYFCASSPGTSGYNEQFFGPGTRLTVL.

J is TRBJ2-3 and V is TRBV5-1, with TRBD1 identical over 9 bases. Germline V lookup: CDR1 SGHRS, CDR2 YFSETQ. This CDR3 spans 15 amino acids. Unmatched junction bases numbered 5, after V lost 4 bases and J lost 2 bases. Here the CDR3 reads CASSPQGAFTDTQYF. The CDR3, as DNA: TGCGCCAGCAGCCCACAGGGGGCTTTCACAGATACGCAGTATTTT. The variable domain in full, with the rest retrieved from reference TRBV5-1 and TRBJ2-3, is KAGVTQTPRYLIKTRGQQVTLSCSPISGHRSVSWYQQTPGQGLQFLFEYFSETQRNKGNFPGRFSGRQFSNSRSEMNVSTLELGDSALYLCASSPQGAFTDTQYFGPGTRLTVL.

This clonotype was detected once. The chain carries TRBV19 and TRBJ1-5, with a weak D call TRBD1 (6 bases). V lost 6 bases and J 5 bases, leaving 8 bases between the germline ends. This CDR3 has 12 residues. Germline V gene sequence: CDR1 LNHDA, CDR2 SQIVND (reference sequence). CDR3 protein: CASRYRDQPQHF. CDR3 nucleotide sequence: TGTGCCAGTAGGTACAGGGATCAGCCCCAGCATTTT.

The V and J genes are TRBV10-3 and TRBJ1-2; D gene uncertain. Germline values: CDR1 ENHRY, CDR2 SYGVKD. Trimming pared 1 base from V and 0 bases from J, leaving 12 bases between. There are 16 residues in the CDR3. CDR3 sequence (DNA): TGTGCCATCAGTGAGTTGTGGTCCAAAACTAACTATGGCTACACCTTC. It encodes CAISELWSKTNYGYTF.

This clonotype was counted between two and nine times. V is TRBV5-1 and J is TRBJ1-2; D is possibly TRBD1 (6 bases). The germline V and J ends were trimmed by 1 base and 1 base, with 14 bases remaining between them. CDR3 length equals 16 residues. Germline CDR1 SGHRS, CDR2 YFSETQ. CDR3 in DNA: TGCGCCAGCAGCTTGACAGGGTTCGATGATAACTATGGCTACACCTTC. It is translated as CASSLTGFDDNYGYTF.

Here the CDR3 DNA reads TGCAGTGCTAGGGTACTAGCGGGAGACGTAAATGAGCAGTTCTTC. Amino acids: CSARVLAGDVNEQFF. The chain has TRBV20-1 and TRBJ2-1; the match to TRBD2 covers 11 bases. CDR3 size: 15 residues. After removal of 3 bases from V and 7 bases from J, the junction contained 8 bases not matched to a gene. The V gene's germline CDR1 is DFQATT and CDR2 SNEGSKA (reference sequence).

The rearrangement joins TRBV5-5 to TRBJ2-2, with 7 nucleotides matching TRBD1. This CDR3 spans 16 amino acids. Germline CDR1 is SGHKS and CDR2 is YYEKEE (reference sequence). V lost 2 bases, J lost 0 bases, and 4 bases stayed unmatched. The CDR3 region has the DNA TGTGCCAGCAGCTTACCGGGGACAGCGAACACCGGGGAGCTGTTTTTT. Protein product: CASSLPGTANTGELFF.